This T cell receptor beta chain appears in the sequencing data of a study of response to subunit inactivated influenza vaccine. Study-level results: Authors suggested few new T cells are recruited by each seasonal influenza vaccination.

Concerning this clonotype itself: The target antigen is unknown.

TCRdb recomputed calls from the RT-PCR reads with MiXCR, one row per CDR3 protein. This sample has approximately 520,000 distinct CDR3 sequences, with around 25% found just once. V was clipped by 7 bases and J by 9 bases, with 28 bases between them. The CDR3 extends over 15 amino acids. Germline assignment: CDR1 DFQATT and CDR2 SNEGSKA (reference sequence). The sequenced sample was CD4+ T cells sorted from PBMCs, obtained 5 days after vaccination. V gene TRBV20-1 combines with J gene TRBJ2-7; D possibly corresponds to TRBD2 (6 bases). This TCR was recovered from a man aged 45-60 years who received an inactivated influenza vaccine. The CDR3 loop reads CSVPLPAARGAPQYF. In DNA, the CDR3 is TGCAGTGTCCCACTCCCCGCGGCGCGCGGGGCACCGCAGTACTTC.